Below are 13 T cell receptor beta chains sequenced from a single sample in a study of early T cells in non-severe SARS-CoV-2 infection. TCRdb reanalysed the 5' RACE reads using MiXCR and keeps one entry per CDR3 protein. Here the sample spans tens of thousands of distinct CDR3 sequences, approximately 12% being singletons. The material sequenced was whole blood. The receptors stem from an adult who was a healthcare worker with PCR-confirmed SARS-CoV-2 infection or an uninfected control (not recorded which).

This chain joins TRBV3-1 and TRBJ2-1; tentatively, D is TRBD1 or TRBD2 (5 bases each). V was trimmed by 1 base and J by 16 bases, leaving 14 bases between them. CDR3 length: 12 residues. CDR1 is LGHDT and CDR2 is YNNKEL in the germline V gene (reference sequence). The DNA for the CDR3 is TGTGCCAGCAGCCAAGCCGGGGCGCGGAATTTCTTC. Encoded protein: CASSQAGARNFF.

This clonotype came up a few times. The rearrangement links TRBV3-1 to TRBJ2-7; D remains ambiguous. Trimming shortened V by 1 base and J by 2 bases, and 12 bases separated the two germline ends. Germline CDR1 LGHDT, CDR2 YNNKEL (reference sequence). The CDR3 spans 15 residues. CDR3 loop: CASSQGLAVAYEQYF. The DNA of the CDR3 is TGTGCCAGCAGCCAAGGGTTGGCTGTCGCCTACGAGCAGTACTTC.

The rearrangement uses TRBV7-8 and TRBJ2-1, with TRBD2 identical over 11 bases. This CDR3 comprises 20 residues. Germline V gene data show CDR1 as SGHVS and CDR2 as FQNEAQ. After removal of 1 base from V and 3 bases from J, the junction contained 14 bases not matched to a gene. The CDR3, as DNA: TGTGCCAGCAGCTTAGTATCCCTTAGCGGGAGGGCCGTCTACTACAATGAGCAGTTCTTC. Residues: CASSLVSLSGRAVYYNEQFF.

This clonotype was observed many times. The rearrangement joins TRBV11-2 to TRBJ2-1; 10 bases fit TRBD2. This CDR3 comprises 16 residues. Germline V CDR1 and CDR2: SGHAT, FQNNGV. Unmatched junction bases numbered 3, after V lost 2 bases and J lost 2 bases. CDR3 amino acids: CASSLSGTSAYNEQFF. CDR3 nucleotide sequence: TGTGCCAGCAGCTTATCCGGGACTAGCGCCTACAATGAGCAGTTCTTC.

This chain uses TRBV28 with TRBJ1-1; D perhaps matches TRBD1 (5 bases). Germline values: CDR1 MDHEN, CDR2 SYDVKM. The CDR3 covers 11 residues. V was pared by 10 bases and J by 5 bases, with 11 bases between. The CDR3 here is CATSGRTEAFF. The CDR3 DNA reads TGTGCCACCTCAGGGCGGACTGAAGCTTTCTTT.

The CDR3 nucleotides read TGTGCCAGCTCACCACCGTCTGCCCCCTACGAGCAGTACTTC. The encoded protein is CASSPPSAPYEQYF. The chain is built from TRBV18 and TRBJ2-7, with D unresolved. With 0 bases removed from V and 2 bases from J, the gap between germline ends came to 8 bases. Per germline, CDR1 KGHSH and CDR2 LQKENI. The CDR3 covers 14 residues.

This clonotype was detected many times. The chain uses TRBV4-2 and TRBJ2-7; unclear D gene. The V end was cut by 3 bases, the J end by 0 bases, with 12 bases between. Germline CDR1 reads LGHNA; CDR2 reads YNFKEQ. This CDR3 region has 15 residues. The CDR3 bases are TGTGCCAGCAGCCAGGCAAACGGGTACTCCTACGAGCAGTACTTC. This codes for CASSQANGYSYEQYF.

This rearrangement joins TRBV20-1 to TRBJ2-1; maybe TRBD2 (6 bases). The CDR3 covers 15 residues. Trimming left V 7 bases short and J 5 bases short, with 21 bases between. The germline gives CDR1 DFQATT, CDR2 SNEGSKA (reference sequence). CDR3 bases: TGCAGTGGGGGGGACGGGCGGAAGCTGAACAATGAGCAGTTCTTC. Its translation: CSGGDGRKLNNEQFF.

CDR3 protein: CATSRGPRLDTQYF. DNA for the CDR3: TGTGCCACCAGCAGAGGACCTCGCCTGGATACGCAGTATTTT. This rearrangement joins TRBV15 to TRBJ2-3; D remains unclear. The CDR3 spans 14 residues. Per the germline V gene, CDR1 is LNHNV and CDR2 is YYDKDF (reference sequence). V was pared by 1 base and J by 6 bases, with 11 bases between. The entire variable domain, with the rest obtained from reference TRBV15 and TRBJ2-3, is as follows: DAMVIQNPRYQVTQFGKPVTLSCSQTLNHNVMYWYQQKSSQAPKLLFHYYDKDFNNEADTPDNFQSRRPNTSFCFLDIRSPGLGDTAMYLCATSRGPRLDTQYFGPGTRLTVL.

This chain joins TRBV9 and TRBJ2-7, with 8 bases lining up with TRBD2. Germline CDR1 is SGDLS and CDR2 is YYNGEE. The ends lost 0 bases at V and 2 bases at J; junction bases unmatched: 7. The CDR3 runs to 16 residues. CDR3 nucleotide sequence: TGTGCCAGCAGCGTAGAAAGCGGGAGTGGCGCCTACGAGCAGTACTTC. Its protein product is CASSVESGSGAYEQYF.

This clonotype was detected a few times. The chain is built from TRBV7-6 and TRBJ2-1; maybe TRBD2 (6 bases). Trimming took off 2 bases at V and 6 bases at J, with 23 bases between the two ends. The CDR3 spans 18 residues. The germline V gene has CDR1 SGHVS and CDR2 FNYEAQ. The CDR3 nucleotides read TGTGCCAGCAGCTTACGGCGCGGGACGACGGGAGTCCCCAATGAGCAGTTCTTC. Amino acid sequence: CASSLRRGTTGVPNEQFF.

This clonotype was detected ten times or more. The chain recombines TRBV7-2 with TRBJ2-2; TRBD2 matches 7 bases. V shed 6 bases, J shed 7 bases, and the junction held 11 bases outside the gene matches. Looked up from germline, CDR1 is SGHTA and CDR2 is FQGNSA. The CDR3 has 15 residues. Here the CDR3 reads CASSPLRERNGELFF. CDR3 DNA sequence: TGTGCCAGCAGTCCTTTGCGGGAGCGAAACGGGGAGCTGTTTTTT.

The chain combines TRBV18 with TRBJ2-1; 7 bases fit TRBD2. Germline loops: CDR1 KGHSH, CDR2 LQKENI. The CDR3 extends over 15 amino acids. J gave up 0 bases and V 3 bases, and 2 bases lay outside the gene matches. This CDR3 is CASSPGGGSYNEQFF. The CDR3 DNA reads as TGTGCCAGCTCACCTGGGGGGGGCTCCTACAATGAGCAGTTCTTC. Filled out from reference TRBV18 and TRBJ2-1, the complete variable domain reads NAGVMQNPRHLVRRRGQEARLRCSPMKGHSHVYWYRQLPEEGLKFMVYLQKENIIDESGMPKERFSAEFPKEGPSILRIQQVVRGDSAAYFCASSPGGGSYNEQFFGPGTRLTVL.